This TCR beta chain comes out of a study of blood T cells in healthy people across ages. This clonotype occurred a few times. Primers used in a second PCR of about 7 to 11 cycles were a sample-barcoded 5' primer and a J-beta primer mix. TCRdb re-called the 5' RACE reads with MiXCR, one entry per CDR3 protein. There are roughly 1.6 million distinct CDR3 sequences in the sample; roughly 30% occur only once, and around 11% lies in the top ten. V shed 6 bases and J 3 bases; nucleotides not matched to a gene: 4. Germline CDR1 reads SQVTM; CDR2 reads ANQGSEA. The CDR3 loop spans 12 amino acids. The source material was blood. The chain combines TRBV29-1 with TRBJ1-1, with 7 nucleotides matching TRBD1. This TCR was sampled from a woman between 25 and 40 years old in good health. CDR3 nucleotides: TGCAGCGTAGAGACAGGGCACACTGAAGCTTTCTTT. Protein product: CSVETGHTEAFF. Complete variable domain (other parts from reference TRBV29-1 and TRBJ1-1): SAVISQKPSRDICQRGTSLTIQCQVDSQVTMMFWYRQQPGQSLTLIATANQGSEATYESGFVIDKFPISRPNLTFSTLTVSNMSPEDSSIYLCSVETGHTEAFFGQGTRLTVV.